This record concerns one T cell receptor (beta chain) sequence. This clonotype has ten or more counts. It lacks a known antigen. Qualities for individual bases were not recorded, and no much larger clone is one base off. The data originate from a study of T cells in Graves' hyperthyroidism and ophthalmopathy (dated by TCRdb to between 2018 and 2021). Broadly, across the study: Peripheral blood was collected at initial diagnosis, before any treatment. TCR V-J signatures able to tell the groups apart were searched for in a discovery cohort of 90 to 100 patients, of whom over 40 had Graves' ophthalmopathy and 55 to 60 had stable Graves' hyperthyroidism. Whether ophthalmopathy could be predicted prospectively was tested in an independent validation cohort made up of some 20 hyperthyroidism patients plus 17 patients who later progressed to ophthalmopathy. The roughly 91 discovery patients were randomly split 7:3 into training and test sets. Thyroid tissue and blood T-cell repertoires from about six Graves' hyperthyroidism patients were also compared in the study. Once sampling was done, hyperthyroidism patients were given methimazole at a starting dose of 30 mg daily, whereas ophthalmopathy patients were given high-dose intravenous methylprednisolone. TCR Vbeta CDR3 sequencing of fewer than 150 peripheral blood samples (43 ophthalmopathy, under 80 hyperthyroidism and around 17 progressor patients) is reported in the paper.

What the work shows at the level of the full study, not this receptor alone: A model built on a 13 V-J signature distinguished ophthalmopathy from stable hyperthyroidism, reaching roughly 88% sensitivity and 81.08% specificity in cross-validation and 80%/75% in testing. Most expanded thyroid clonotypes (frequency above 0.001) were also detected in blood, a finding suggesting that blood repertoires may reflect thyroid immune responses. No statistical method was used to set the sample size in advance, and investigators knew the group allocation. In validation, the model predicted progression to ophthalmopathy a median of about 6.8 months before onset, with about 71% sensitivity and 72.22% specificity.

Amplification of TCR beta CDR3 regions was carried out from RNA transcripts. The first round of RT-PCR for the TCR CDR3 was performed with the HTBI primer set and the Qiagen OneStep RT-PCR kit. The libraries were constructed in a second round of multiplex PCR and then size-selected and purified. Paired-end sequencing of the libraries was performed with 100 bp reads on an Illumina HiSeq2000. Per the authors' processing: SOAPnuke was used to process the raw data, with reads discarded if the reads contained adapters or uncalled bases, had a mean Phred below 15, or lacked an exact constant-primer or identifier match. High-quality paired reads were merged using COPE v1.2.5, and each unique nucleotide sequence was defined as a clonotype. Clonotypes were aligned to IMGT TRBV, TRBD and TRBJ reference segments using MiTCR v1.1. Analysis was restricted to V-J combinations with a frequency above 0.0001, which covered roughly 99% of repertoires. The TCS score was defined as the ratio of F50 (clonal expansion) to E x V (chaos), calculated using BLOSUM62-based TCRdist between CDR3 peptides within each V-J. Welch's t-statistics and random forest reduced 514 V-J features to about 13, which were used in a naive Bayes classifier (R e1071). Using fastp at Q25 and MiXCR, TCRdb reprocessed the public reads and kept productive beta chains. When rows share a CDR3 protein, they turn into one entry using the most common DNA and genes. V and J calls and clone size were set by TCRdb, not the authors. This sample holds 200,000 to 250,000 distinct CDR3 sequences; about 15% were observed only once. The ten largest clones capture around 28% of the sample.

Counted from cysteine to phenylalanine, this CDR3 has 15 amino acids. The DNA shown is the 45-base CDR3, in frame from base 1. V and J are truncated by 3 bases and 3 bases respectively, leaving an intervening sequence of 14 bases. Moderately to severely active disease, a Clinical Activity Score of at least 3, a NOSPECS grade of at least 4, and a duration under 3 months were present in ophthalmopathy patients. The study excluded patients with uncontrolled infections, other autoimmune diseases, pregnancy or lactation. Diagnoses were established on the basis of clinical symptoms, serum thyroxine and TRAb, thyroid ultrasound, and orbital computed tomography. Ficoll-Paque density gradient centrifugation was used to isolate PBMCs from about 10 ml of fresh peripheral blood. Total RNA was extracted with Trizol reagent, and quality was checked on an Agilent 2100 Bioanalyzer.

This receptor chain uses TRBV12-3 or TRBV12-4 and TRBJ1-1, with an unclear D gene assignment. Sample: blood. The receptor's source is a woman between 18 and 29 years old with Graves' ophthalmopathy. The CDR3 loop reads CASSFLRLGDTEAFF. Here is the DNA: TGTGCCAGCAGTTTTCTCCGGTTGGGCGACACTGAAGCTTTCTTT.